This T cell receptor beta chain was sequenced in a study of cytomegalovirus exposure and HLA in healthy donors. Germline loops: CDR1 MNHNS, CDR2 SASEGT. The length of the CDR3 is 15 residues. Unmatched junction bases numbered 7, after V lost 7 bases and J lost 6 bases. The PCR ran on 60 Vbeta and 13 Jbeta primers. Libraries were prepared by immunoSEQ multiplex PCR; TCRdb keeps only in-frame clonotypes and omits some of them. The sample includes 33,000 or so clones, 90% to 95% seen only once; the top ten take approximately 2.5%. Study findings and constraints: A later analysis showed TCR association rates differing by HLA locus, peaking at DRB1 and lowest at HLA-C. Common viral pathogens seemed to be connected with several of the most significant clusters, according to a later analysis. Indistinguishable V segments, including TRBV6-2 and TRBV6-3, were excluded. In all likelihood, a cluster of highly shared sequence variants was a sequencing artifact.

This clone appeared a single time. Antigen specificity is unknown. The chain links TRBV6-1 to TRBJ2-1, with 12 bases that match TRBD2. The sequenced sample was PBMCs. The clonotype was recovered from a woman between 18 and 30 years old in good health and CMV-seronegative. CDR3 protein: CASTRLAGVFNEQFF. CDR3 sequence (DNA): TGTGCCAGCACCAGACTAGCGGGAGTGTTCAATGAGCAGTTCTTC.